The source of this T cell receptor beta chain is a study of shared clonotypes between healthy human individuals. Looking at the study overall: The plates for each donor numbered three CD4 naive, three CD4 memory, two CD8 naive and one CD8 memory.

This CDR3 region has 13 residues. The germline V gene encodes CDR1 MNHEY and CDR2 SVGAGI. Trimming at V came to 5 bases and at J to 11 bases, leaving 9 bases not matched to a gene. TCRdb's copy holds only in-frame clones and misses some; the assay was immunoSEQ multiplex PCR. This sample has around 1 million clones, with around 80% found just once. V and J are TRBV6-5 and TRBJ1-1, with 9 bases lining up with TRBD1. Sequenced material: memory CD4+ T cells sorted from blood. Noted subset: CD45RA-negative fraction. The sequence derives from a man aged 18-30 years in good health. Here the CDR3 DNA reads TGTGCCAGCAGTAGGGACAGGGTCGGCGGGGCTTTCTTT. Amino acids: CASSRDRVGGAFF.